Here is one TCR beta chain with its context. With 0 bases clipped from V and 7 bases from J, the junction kept 1 base outside the gene matches. The CDR3 spans 13 residues. In germline, CDR1 is SGHVS, CDR2 FNYEAQ. Sequencing used immunoSEQ multiplex PCR; TCRdb keeps in-frame clones, though not all of them. The sample lists tens of thousands of clones, more than 60% seen once, with around 3.2% in the top ten. The sample originates from a study of radiotherapy plus CTLA-4 blockade in lung cancer. Study in general: There were objective responses in 18% of patients, and 31% had disease control.

Sequences were derived from peripheral blood, sampled from a patient treated with radiotherapy plus ipilimumab. The chain combines TRBV7-6 with TRBJ2-7; 9 bases map to TRBD1. The sequence was obtained from a human donor with non-small cell lung cancer who had a partial response to radiotherapy plus ipilimumab. CDR3 sequence: CASSLAGTGEQYF. DNA of the CDR3: TGTGCCAGCAGCTTAGCTGGGACAGGGGAGCAGTACTTC.